One sample yielded the 23 T cell receptor beta chains listed below, sequenced in a study of cytomegalovirus exposure and HLA in healthy donors. The PCR had 60 Vbeta and 13 Jbeta primers. Generated by immunoSEQ multiplex PCR, the TCRdb table keeps only in-frame clones and is missing some. The sample lists 80,000 or so clones, approximately 74% occurring once. The sequenced material came from PBMCs. The receptors shown here come from a man aged 25 to 40 in good health and CMV-seropositive.

This chain links TRBV9 with TRBJ1-1; possibly TRBD1 for D (6 bases). V lost 0 bases to trimming and J lost 6 bases, with 15 bases between them. CDR3 length: 15 residues. Germline V gives CDR1 SGDLS, CDR2 YYNGEE. The CDR3 is CASSVAGGAISEAFF. The CDR3 nucleotides read TGTGCCAGCAGCGTAGCGGGGGGCGCGATATCTGAAGCTTTCTTT.

This chain joins TRBV7-2 and TRBJ1-2; weak D call: TRBD1 (5 bases). Per germline, CDR1 SGHTA and CDR2 FQGNSA. V was pared by 5 bases and J by 0 bases, with 16 bases between. This CDR3 is built from 16 residues. The chain's CDR3 is CASSPHAQGTNYGYTF. The CDR3 DNA reads as TGTGCCAGCAGCCCCCACGCCCAGGGCACTAACTATGGCTACACCTTC. The whole variable domain, remainder taken from reference TRBV7-2 and TRBJ1-2, is GAGVSQSPSNKVTEKGKDVELRCDPISGHTALYWYRQSLGQGLEFLIYFQGNSAPDKSGLPSDRFSAERTGGSVSTLTIQRTQQEDSAVYLCASSPHAQGTNYGYTFGSGTRLTVV.

CDR3 coding DNA: TGTGCCAGCAGTGAGGGGAGGTTGTGGAATCAGCCCCAGCATTTT. Translation: CASSEGRLWNQPQHF. The V gene is TRBV6-1, the J gene TRBJ1-5; D is unresolved. The CDR3 loop spans 15 amino acids. Per the germline V gene, CDR1 is MNHNS and CDR2 is SASEGT. The V end was cut by 3 bases, the J end by 4 bases, with 13 bases between.

Only one count was recorded for this clone. The DNA of the CDR3 is TGTGCCAGCAGTGTAGGACACAATAATTCACCCCTCCACTTT. This sequence encodes CASSVGHNNSPLHF. The J gene is TRBJ1-6, the V gene TRBV6-1, with D possibly being TRBD1 (5 bases). Trimming removed 4 bases at V and 5 bases at J, with 9 bases between. Germline CDR1 reads MNHNS; CDR2 reads SASEGT. This CDR3 is 14 amino acids long.

This chain uses TRBV28 with TRBJ2-7; a weak D match, TRBD1 (8 bases). Germline V lookup: CDR1 MDHEN, CDR2 SYDVKM. The V and J ends lost 3 bases and 8 bases respectively, with 17 bases between them. The length of the CDR3 is 14 residues. CDR3 loop: CASSFDDRGGQQYF. CDR3 bases: TGTGCCAGCAGTTTTGACGACAGGGGAGGGCAGCAGTACTTC.

The rearrangement joins TRBV15 to TRBJ1-1; D is uncertain. Deletions cut 5 bases from V and 8 bases from J, with 9 bases between. Per germline, CDR1 LNHNV and CDR2 YYDKDF (reference sequence). The CDR3 runs 11 residues. CDR3 region: CATSGRREAFF. CDR3 DNA sequence: TGTGCCACCAGCGGACGGAGGGAAGCTTTCTTT.

The rearrangement joins TRBV28 to TRBJ2-1, with 8 bases aligning to TRBD1. The CDR3 extends over 17 amino acids. V was clipped by 3 bases and J by 3 bases; unmatched bases: 10. Per the germline V gene, CDR1 is MDHEN and CDR2 is SYDVKM. CDR3 residues: CASSFYQGASGYNEQFF. The CDR3 nucleotides read TGTGCCAGCAGTTTCTACCAGGGGGCCTCGGGCTACAATGAGCAGTTCTTC.

Note on this clone: The identical CDR3 is also encoded by other nucleotide sequences in the sample. This sequence joins TRBV5-1 and TRBJ2-5, with 8 positions matching TRBD1. V lost 0 bases to trimming and J lost 1 base; unmatched junction nucleotides: 2. The length of the CDR3 is 15 residues. The germline V gene encodes CDR1 SGHRS and CDR2 YFSETQ. Written as DNA, the CDR3 is TGCGCCAGCAGCTTGGCCGACAGGGGCCAAGAGACCCAGTACTTC. Translated: CASSLADRGQETQYF.

The rearrangement links TRBV5-1 to TRBJ2-1, with D unresolved. CDR3 length equals 12 residues. Trimming removed 4 bases at V and 9 bases at J, with 11 bases between. Germline assignment: CDR1 SGHRS and CDR2 YFSETQ. The CDR3 DNA reads TGCGCCAGCAGCCCCGAAGCTGGTGAGCAGTTCTTC. Residues: CASSPEAGEQFF.

This clone has only a few counts. This rearrangement joins TRBV10-3 to TRBJ1-5, with 7 bases identical to TRBD1. This CDR3 region has 15 residues. Per the germline V gene, CDR1 is ENHRY and CDR2 is SYGVKD. The V gene end was trimmed by 8 bases and the J gene end by 7 bases; junction bases not matched to a gene: 14. CDR3 residues: CAIGSGTDDFQPQHF. CDR3 nucleotide sequence: TGTGCCATCGGATCCGGGACAGATGACTTCCAGCCCCAGCATTTT.

The chain joins TRBV11-3 to TRBJ2-5, with a possible D match to TRBD1 (5 bases). The CDR3 consists of 13 residues. In germline, CDR1 is SGHNT, CDR2 YENEEA. V gave up 4 bases and J gave up 5 bases, with 11 bases separating them. The CDR3 DNA sequence: TGTGCCAGCAGCTATCAGGGTTCGGAGACCCAGTACTTC. Translating gives CASSYQGSETQYF.

The J gene is TRBJ1-2, the V gene TRBV30; TRBD1 is a possible D gene (5 bases). Germline V gene lookup returns CDR1 GTSNPN and CDR2 SVGIG (reference sequence). V lost 4 bases, J lost 7 bases, and 13 bases lay in between. The CDR3 spans 12 residues. Here the CDR3 reads CAWTIGTGGYTF. The CDR3 DNA reads TGTGCCTGGACTATAGGAACAGGTGGCTACACCTTC. The full variable domain, with the rest looked up from reference TRBV30 and TRBJ1-2, is SQTIHQWPATLVQPVGSPLSLECTVEGTSNPNLYWYRQAAGRGLQLLFYSVGIGQISSEVPQNLSASRPQDRQFILSSKKLLLSDSGFYLCAWTIGTGGYTFGSGTRLTVV.

J is TRBJ2-2 and V is TRBV25-1, with 8 bases matching TRBD2. The CDR3 contains 15 residues. V lost 4 bases, J lost 7 bases, and 8 bases stayed unmatched. Per germline, CDR1 MGHDK and CDR2 SYGVNS. The CDR3 spells CASSGGGPSVGELFF. In nucleotides, the CDR3 is TGTGCCAGCAGTGGCGGGGGGCCCTCCGTCGGGGAGCTGTTTTTT.

V gene TRBV5-1 combines with J gene TRBJ2-7; D is ambiguous. The germline CDR1 and CDR2 sequences are SGHRS and YFSETQ. Trimming took 7 bases from V and 3 from J, leaving 8 bases between them. The CDR3 spans 11 residues. CDR3 DNA: TGCGCCAGCGGCAGAAACTACGAGCAGTACTTC. The encoded protein is CASGRNYEQYF.

The V call is TRBV5-1, the J call TRBJ2-7, with TRBD1 matching 12 bases. This CDR3 comprises 17 residues. Germline V lookup: CDR1 SGHRS, CDR2 YFSETQ. The J segment lost 1 base and the V segment lost 4 bases, leaving 9 bases of the junction unmatched. The CDR3 is CASSQPGQGAYSYEQYF. For the CDR3, the DNA is TGCGCCAGCAGCCAGCCGGGACAGGGGGCCTATTCCTACGAGCAGTACTTC.

The CDR3 DNA reads TGTGCCAGCACGAGAACAGGGGATAACATTCAGTACTTC. This gives the protein CASTRTGDNIQYF. The gene calls are TRBV2 and TRBJ2-4; TRBD1 matches 7 bases. CDR1 is SNHLY, CDR2 FYNNEI, per germline. This CDR3 comprises 13 residues. Losses at the gene ends were 7 bases for V and 7 bases for J; bases not matched to a gene: 7.

This rearrangement joins TRBV30 to TRBJ1-1; TRBD1 matches 10 bases. V lost 0 bases to trimming and J lost 4 bases; unmatched junction nucleotides: 14. The CDR3 has 18 residues. Germline CDR1 GTSNPN, CDR2 SVGIG (reference sequence). CDR3 in DNA: TGTGCCTGGAGTGTACCGACCGGGACAGGGGAATTAGGCACTGAAGCTTTCTTT. Its translation is CAWSVPTGTGELGTEAFF.

This clone occurred a few times. A read error is likely here: a far larger clone is one base away. CDR3 in DNA: TGTGCCAGCAGCTTATACAGGGGGCGTGGCTACACCTTC. Amino acids: CASSLYRGRGYTF. The rearrangement joins TRBV7-3 to TRBJ1-2; 9 nucleotides align to TRBD1. Germline CDR1 is SGHTA and CDR2 is FQGTGA. This CDR3 contains 13 residues. The J segment lost 7 bases and the V segment lost 2 bases, leaving 2 bases of the junction unmatched.

The chain recombines TRBV9 with TRBJ2-3; maybe TRBD1 (6 bases). This CDR3 is built from 17 residues. Looked up from germline, CDR1 is SGDLS and CDR2 is YYNGEE. The V and J ends lost 4 bases and 0 bases respectively, with 18 bases between them. The CDR3 here is CASSLKQGRSSTDTQYF. The CDR3 DNA reads TGTGCCAGCAGCCTAAAACAGGGTCGGTCTAGCACAGATACGCAGTATTTT.

The chain combines TRBV5-1 with TRBJ1-3; 8 positions agree with TRBD1. V dropped 3 bases and J dropped 2; count of bases not matched to a gene: 4. The length of the CDR3 is 15 residues. The germline V gene has CDR1 SGHRS and CDR2 YFSETQ. This chain's CDR3 is CASSSGQVTGNTIYF. The CDR3 region has the DNA TGCGCCAGCAGCTCGGGACAGGTAACTGGAAACACCATATATTTT.

The gene calls are TRBV19 and TRBJ1-5; 12 nucleotides match TRBD1. This CDR3 contains 16 residues. The V and J ends lost 6 bases and 6 bases, in that order; junction bases with no gene match: 9. Germline V gene data show CDR1 as LNHDA and CDR2 as SQIVND (reference sequence). CDR3 sequence (DNA): TGTGCCAGTAGCCCACCGGGACAGGGGGCGAGTCAGCCCCAGCATTTT. Its translation: CASSPPGQGASQPQHF.

The chain employs TRBV5-6 and TRBJ2-5; 8 bases agree with TRBD2. The CDR3 length is 16 residues. Trimming cost V 3 bases and J 5 bases; bases outside gene matches: 12. CDR1 is SGHDT and CDR2 is YYEEEE in the germline V gene. CDR3 loop: CASSSSSGGPRETQYF. DNA of the CDR3: TGTGCCAGCAGCTCTTCTTCGGGGGGGCCTCGGGAGACCCAGTACTTC.

The chain links TRBV7-2 to TRBJ2-7, with 13 bases lining up with TRBD2. V trimming: 5 bases; J trimming: 3 bases; junction bases outside the gene matches: 4. The germline V gene has CDR1 SGHTA and CDR2 FQGNSA. This CDR3 has 15 amino acids. As DNA, the CDR3 is TGTGCCAGCAGCCTACTAGCGGGGGGGGGCTACGAGCAGTACTTC. This encodes CASSLLAGGGYEQYF.